This T cell receptor (beta chain) was observed in a study of T cells in Graves' hyperthyroidism and ophthalmopathy. Overall study: Peripheral blood was obtained at initial diagnosis, preceding any treatment.

This clonotype occurred many times. Amplified TCR beta CDR3 regions came from RNA transcripts. HTBI primers were employed in a first-round RT-PCR of the TCR CDR3. One entry per CDR3 protein, called by TCRdb with MiXCR from the multiplex PCR reads. The sample has fewer than 550,000 distinct CDR3 sequences, 24% seen once. Sample: blood. The receptor's source is a woman aged 30 to 39 with Graves' ophthalmopathy.

This CDR3 reads CASSLNDRPRAWETQYF. The CDR3 DNA reads as TGTGCCAGCAGCCTGAACGACAGGCCCCGGGCGTGGGAGACCCAGTACTTC. This rearrangement joins TRBV11-2 to TRBJ2-5, with D perhaps matching TRBD1 (6 bases). Germline assignment: CDR1 SGHAT and CDR2 FQNNGV. CDR3 length: 17 residues. V lost 5 bases and J lost 5, with 24 bases in between.